This TCR beta chain was recovered during a study of blood T cell repertoires in COVID-19. Background on the study: There were acute and convalescent COVID-19 samples, and they came from the United States, Italy and Spain. From T cells, B-cell-depleted T cells, or PBMCs came the material, which was cDNA or gDNA.

A remark on this clone: The germline gene is not matched at one end of the junction; a read error may be the cause.

One Seattle source followed patients from active infection through their disease course. Study processing details: Amplification from reference gene primers served as the basis for estimated nucleated cell counts. The method was immunoSEQ multiplex PCR; TCRdb's version includes in-frame clones alone and lacks a portion of them. The V and J calls and the clone size are those of that table, but D and trimming were determined from the DNA. The sample consists of over 150,000 clones, approximately 91% of them appearing once. The germline V gene encodes CDR1 LGHDT and CDR2 YNNKEL (reference sequence). The CDR3 loop spans 16 amino acids.

The sequencing sample was made of peripheral blood. The gene calls are TRBV3-1 (or the pseudogene TRBV3-2) and TRBJ1-4; weak D call: TRBD1 (6 bases). The origin of this receptor is a young man with COVID-19, enrolled during active disease. CDR3 DNA sequence: TGTGCCAGCAGCCAAGATCCGGACACAGGGAGGGAAAAACTGCTTTTT. This sequence encodes CASSQDPDTGREKLLF.